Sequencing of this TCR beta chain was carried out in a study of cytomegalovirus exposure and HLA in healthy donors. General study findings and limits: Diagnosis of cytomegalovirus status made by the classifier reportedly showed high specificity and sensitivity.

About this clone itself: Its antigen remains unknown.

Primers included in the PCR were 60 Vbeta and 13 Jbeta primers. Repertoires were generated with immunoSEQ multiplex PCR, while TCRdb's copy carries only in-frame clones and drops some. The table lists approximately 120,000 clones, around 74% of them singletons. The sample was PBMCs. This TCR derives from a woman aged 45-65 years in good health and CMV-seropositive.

The CDR3 DNA sequence: TGTGCCACCAGCAGCGGGGGGGCACCCTACAATGAGCAGTTCTTC. It yields the protein CATSSGGAPYNEQFF. The chain joins TRBV15 to TRBJ2-1; TRBD2 agrees at 8 bases. CDR1 is LNHNV and CDR2 is YYDKDF in the germline V gene (reference sequence). V trimming: 3 bases; J trimming: 2 bases; junction bases outside the gene matches: 3. This CDR3 region has 15 residues.